This T cell receptor beta chain was sequenced in a study of CXCR3-negative and CXCR3-positive naive CD8 T cells. On the study more broadly: Each library gave roughly 1.4 +/- 0.3 million of approximately 130 million TRB reads.

Cells classed as naive CD8+ T cells were CD45RO-CCR7+CD27+CD95-. Preparation of TRB cDNA libraries relied on 5' RACE carrying UMI labels. TCRdb reprocessed the 5' RACE reads and keeps a single row for each CDR3 protein, giving no DNA. The sample includes about 130,000 distinct CDR3 sequences. Study-wide results and limits: Researchers report that CXCR3-positive naive cells carry more hydrophobic TRB CDR3s than CXCR3-negative naive cells.

As regards this clonotype: Its specificity is not known.

The CDR3 covers 13 residues. Germline values: CDR1 SGHKS, CDR2 YYEKEE (reference sequence). The sequencing sample was made of naive CXCR3+ CD8+ T cells from blood. The subset denotes: CD45RO-CCR7+CD27+CD95- naive CD8+ T cells expressing CXCR3 (TNR3+). The receptor was derived from a human donor in good health. Some clones in this sample may be carry-over from other donors' samples. The rearrangement links TRBV5-5 to TRBJ1-1; absent DNA, TCRdb's TRBD1 call cannot be checked. Here the CDR3 reads CASSLAGTGETFF. The full variable domain, its missing parts supplied by reference TRBV5-5 and TRBJ1-1, is DAGVTQSPTHLIKTRGQQVTLRCSPISGHKSVSWYQQVLGQGPQFIFQYYEKEERGRGNFPDRFSARQFPNYSSELNVNALLLGDSALYLCASSLAGTGETFFGQGTRLTVV.